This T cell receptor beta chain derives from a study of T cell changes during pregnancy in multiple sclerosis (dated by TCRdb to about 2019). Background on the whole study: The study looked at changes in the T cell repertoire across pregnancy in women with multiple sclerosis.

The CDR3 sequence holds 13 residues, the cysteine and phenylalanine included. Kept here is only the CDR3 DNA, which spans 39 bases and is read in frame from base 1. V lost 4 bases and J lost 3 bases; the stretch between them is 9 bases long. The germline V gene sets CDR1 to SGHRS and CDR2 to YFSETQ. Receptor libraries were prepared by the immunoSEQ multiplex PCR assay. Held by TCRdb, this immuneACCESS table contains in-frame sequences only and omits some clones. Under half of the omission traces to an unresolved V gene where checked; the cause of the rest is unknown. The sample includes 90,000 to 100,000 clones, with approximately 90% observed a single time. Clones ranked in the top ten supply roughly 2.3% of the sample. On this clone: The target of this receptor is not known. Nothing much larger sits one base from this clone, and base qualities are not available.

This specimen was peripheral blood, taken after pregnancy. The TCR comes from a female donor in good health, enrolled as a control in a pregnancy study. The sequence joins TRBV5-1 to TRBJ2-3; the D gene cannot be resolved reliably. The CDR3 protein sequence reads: CASSASRTDTQYF. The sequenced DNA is TGCGCCAGCAGCGCGTCTAGGACAGATACGCAGTATTTT. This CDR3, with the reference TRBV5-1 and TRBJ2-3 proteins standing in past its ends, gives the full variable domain KAGVTQTPRYLIKTRGQQVTLSCSPISGHRSVSWYQQTPGQGLQFLFEYFSETQRNKGNFPGRFSGRQFSNSRSEMNVSTLELGDSALYLCASSASRTDTQYFGPGTRLTVL.